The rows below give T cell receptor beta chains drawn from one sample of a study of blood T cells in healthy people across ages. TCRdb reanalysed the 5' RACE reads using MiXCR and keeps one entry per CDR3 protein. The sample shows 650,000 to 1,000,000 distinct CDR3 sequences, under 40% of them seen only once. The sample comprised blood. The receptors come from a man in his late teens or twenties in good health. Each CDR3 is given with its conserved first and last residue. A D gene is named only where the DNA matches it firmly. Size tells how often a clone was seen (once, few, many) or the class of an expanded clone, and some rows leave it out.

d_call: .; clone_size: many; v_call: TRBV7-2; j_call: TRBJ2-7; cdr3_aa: CASSLVVGNSYEQYF; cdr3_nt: TGTGCCAGCAGCTTAGTCGTGGGGAACTCCTACGAGCAGTACTTC
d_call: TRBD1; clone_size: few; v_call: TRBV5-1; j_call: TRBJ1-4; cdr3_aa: CASSAEGQGLNEKLFF; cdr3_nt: TGCGCCAGCAGCGCCGAAGGACAGGGCCTTAATGAAAAACTGTTTTTT
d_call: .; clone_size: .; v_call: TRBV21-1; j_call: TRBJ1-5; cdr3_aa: CASSTTGGGTCNQPQHF; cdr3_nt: TGTGCCAGCAGCACAACAGGGGGCGGAACGTGCAATCAGCCCCAGCATTTT
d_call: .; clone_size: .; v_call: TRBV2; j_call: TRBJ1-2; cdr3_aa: CASRAGDPYGYTF; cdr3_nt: TGTGCCAGCAGGGCAGGCGACCCATATGGCTACACCTTC
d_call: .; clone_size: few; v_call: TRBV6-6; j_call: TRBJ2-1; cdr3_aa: CASSYSRADYNEQFF; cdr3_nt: TGTGCCAGCAGTTACTCGAGGGCGGACTACAATGAGCAGTTCTTC
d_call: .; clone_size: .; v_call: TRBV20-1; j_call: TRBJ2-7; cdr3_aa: CSATTSAAGSSYEQYF; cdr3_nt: TGCAGTGCCACTACTTCTGCGGCGGGGAGCTCCTACGAGCAGTACTTC
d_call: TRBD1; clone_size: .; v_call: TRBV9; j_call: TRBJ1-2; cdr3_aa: CASSATGGGGYTF; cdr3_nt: TGTGCCAGCAGCGCAACAGGGGGCGGTGGCTACACCTTC
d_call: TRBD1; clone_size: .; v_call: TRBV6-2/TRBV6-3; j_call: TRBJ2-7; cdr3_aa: CASSFSPTGALPYEQYF; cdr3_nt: TGTGCCAGCAGTTTCTCCCCGACAGGGGCCCTTCCCTACGAGCAGTACTTC
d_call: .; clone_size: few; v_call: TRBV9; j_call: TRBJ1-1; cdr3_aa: CASSEVGNTEAFF; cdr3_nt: TGTGCCAGCAGCGAAGTTGGGAACACTGAAGCTTTCTTT
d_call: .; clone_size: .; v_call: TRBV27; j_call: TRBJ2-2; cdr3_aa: CASSRQLNTGELFF; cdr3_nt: TGTGCCAGCAGCCGTCAGTTGAACACCGGGGAGCTGTTTTTT
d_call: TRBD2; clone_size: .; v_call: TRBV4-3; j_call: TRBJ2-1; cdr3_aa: CASSQGLAGSNSEQFF; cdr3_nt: TGCGCCAGCAGCCAAGGTCTAGCGGGATCGAATAGTGAGCAGTTCTTC
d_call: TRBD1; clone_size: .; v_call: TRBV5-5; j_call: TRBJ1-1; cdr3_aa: CASSFRDSEAFF; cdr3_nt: TGTGCCAGCAGCTTCCGGGACAGTGAAGCTTTCTTT
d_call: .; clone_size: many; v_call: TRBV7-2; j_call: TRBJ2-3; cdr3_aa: CASSLAREGTQYF; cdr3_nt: TGTGCCAGCAGCTTAGCGCGCGAGGGTACGCAGTATTTT
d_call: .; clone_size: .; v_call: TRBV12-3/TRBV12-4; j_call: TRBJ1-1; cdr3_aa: CASSLRGEGEAFF; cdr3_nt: TGTGCCAGCAGTTTGAGGGGGGAGGGTGAAGCTTTCTTT
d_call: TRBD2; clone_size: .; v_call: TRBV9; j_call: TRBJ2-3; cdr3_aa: CASSGSLAGDNADTQYF; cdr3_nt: TGTGCCAGCAGCGGGTCTCTCGCGGGGGATAATGCAGATACGCAGTATTTT
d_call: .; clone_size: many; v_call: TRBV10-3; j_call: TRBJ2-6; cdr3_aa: CAISGAPSSGANVLTF; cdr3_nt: TGTGCCATCAGTGGGGCGCCTAGCTCTGGGGCCAACGTCCTGACTTTC
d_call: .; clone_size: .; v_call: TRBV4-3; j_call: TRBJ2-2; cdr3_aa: CASSQVTEAGELFF; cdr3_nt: TGCGCCAGCAGCCAAGTCACAGAGGCCGGGGAGCTGTTTTTT
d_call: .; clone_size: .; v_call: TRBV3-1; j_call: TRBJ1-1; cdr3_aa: CASSQDLYAGNPTEAFF; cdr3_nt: TGTGCCAGCAGCCAAGATCTGTATGCAGGGAACCCCACTGAAGCTTTCTTT
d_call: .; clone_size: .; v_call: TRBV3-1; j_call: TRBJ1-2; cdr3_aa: CASSQVSGDSYGYTF; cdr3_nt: TGTGCCAGCAGCCAAGTTTCAGGAGACTCCTATGGCTACACCTTC
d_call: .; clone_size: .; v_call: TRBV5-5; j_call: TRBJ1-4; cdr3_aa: CASSWLRNEKLFF; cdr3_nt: TGTGCCAGCAGCTGGCTCCGCAATGAAAAACTGTTTTTT
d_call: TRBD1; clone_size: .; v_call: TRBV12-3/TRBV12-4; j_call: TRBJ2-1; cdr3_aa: CASSPRQGGHNEQFF; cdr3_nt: TGTGCCAGCAGTCCCCGACAAGGGGGCCACAATGAGCAGTTCTTC
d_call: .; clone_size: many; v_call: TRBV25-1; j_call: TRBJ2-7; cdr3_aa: CASSDRLDEQYF; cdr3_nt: TGTGCCAGCAGCGACAGGCTGGACGAGCAGTACTTC
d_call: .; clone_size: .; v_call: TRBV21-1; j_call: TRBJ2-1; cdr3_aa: CASSKVSAGANFSYNEQFF; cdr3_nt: TGTGCCAGCAGCAAAGTATCGGCGGGGGCCAACTTCTCCTACAATGAGCAGTTCTTC
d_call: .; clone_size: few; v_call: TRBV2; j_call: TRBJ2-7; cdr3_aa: CASSGLTAPYEQYF; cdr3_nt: TGTGCCAGCAGTGGGTTAACAGCTCCATACGAGCAGTACTTC
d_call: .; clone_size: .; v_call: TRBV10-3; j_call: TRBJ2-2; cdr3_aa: CAINVGGHPNTGELFF; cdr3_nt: TGTGCCATCAATGTGGGGGGACACCCAAACACCGGGGAGCTGTTTTTT
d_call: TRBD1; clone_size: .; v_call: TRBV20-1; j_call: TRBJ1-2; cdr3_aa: CSAGTEDYGYTF; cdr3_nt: TGCAGTGCTGGGACAGAAGACTATGGCTACACCTTC
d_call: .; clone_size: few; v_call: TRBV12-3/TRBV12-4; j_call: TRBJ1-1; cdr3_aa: CASTTGATEAFF; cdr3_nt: TGTGCCAGCACCACGGGAGCCACTGAAGCTTTCTTT
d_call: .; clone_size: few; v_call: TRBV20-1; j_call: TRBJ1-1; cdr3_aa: CSALDRPNTEAFF; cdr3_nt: TGCAGTGCTCTAGACAGGCCTAACACTGAAGCTTTCTTT
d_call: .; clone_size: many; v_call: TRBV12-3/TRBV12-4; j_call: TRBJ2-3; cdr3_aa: CASSLSGGPDTQYF; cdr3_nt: TGTGCCAGCAGCTTAAGTGGGGGCCCAGATACGCAGTATTTT
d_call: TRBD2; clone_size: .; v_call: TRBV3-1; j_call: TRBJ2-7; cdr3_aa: CASSHATSDYEQYF; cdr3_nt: TGTGCCAGCAGCCATGCGACTAGCGACTACGAGCAGTACTTC
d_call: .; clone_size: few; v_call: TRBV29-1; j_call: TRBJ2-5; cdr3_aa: CSVEQQETQYF; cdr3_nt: TGCAGCGTTGAACAGCAAGAGACCCAGTACTTC
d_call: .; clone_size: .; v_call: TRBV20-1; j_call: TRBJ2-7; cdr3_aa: CSARGPQRDYEQYF; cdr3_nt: TGCAGTGCTAGGGGGCCTCAAAGGGACTACGAGCAGTACTTC
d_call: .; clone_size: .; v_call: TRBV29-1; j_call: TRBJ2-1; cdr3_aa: CSVGREKQGQFF; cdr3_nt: TGCAGCGTGGGACGGGAAAAACAAGGGCAGTTCTTC
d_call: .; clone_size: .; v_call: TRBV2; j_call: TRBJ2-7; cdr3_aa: CASTPVGSSYEQYF; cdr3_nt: TGTGCCAGCACTCCGGTGGGAAGCTCCTACGAGCAGTACTTC
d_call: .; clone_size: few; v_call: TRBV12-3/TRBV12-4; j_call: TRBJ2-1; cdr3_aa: CASTSGTGHNEQFF; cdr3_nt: TGTGCCAGCACCAGCGGGACAGGCCACAATGAGCAGTTCTTC
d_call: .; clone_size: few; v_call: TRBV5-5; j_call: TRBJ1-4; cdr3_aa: CASSWGLYNEKLFF; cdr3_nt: TGTGCCAGCAGCTGGGGACTGTACAATGAAAAACTGTTTTTT